This TCR beta chain was captured by sequencing in a study of radiotherapy plus CTLA-4 blockade in lung cancer. Study at large: Objective response rate was over 15%; disease control rate, under 35%.

Germline assignment: CDR1 SGHRS and CDR2 YFSETQ. V lost 4 bases and J lost 5, with 12 bases in between. CDR3 size: 13 residues. About this clone itself: What it binds is not known.

Study-wide results and limits: Among blood TCR repertoires after radiotherapy plus ipilimumab, tumor-derived clones expanded.

Sequencing used immunoSEQ multiplex PCR; TCRdb keeps in-frame clones, though not all of them. This sample has roughly 62,000 clones, with roughly four fifths found just once. The V call is TRBV5-1, the J call TRBJ1-2, with a possible D match to TRBD1 (6 bases). Sequencing used peripheral blood, obtained from a patient treated with radiotherapy plus ipilimumab. The sequence was obtained from a human donor with non-small cell lung cancer who had a complete response to radiotherapy plus ipilimumab. The DNA of the CDR3 is TGCGCCAGCAGCCCACGGACAGATTATGGCTACACCTTC. This gives the protein CASSPRTDYGYTF.